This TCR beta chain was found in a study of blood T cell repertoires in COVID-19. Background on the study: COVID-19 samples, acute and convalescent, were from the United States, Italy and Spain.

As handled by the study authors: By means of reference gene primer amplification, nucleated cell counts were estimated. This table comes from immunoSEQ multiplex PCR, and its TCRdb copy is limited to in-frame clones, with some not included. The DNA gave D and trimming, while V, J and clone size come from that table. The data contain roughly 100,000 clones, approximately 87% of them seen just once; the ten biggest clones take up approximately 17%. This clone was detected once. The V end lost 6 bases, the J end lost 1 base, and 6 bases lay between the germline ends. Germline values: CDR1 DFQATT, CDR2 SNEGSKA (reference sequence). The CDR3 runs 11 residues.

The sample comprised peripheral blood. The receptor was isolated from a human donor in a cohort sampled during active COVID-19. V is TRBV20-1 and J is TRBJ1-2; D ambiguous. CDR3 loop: CSAQVNYGYTF. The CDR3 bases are TGCAGTGCACAAGTTAACTATGGCTACACCTTC.